This T cell receptor beta chain is drawn from a study of CD8 T cells in ankylosing spondylitis. TCRdb re-analysed the 5' RACE reads in MiXCR, keeping a single row per CDR3 protein. This sample has around 28,000 distinct CDR3 sequences, with less than 40% found just once. Trimming at V came to 0 bases and at J to 7 bases, leaving 18 bases not matched to a gene. Germline V gene lookup returns CDR1 LGHNA and CDR2 YNFKEQ. The CDR3 has 21 residues. The study, taken as a whole, reports: It was reported that disease-linked clones were significantly enriched in matched ankylosing spondylitis synovial fluid. Several highly homologous variants made up a TCR beta motif, and this motif appeared characteristic of ankylosing spondylitis blood. Disease-linked clones bore a CD8+ phenotype, appearing relatively rarely in peripheral blood.

The sample holds a few counts of this clonotype. Its antigen is still unknown. Material for sequencing was synovial fluid, either unsorted or a sorted T cell fraction (not recorded which). The V and J genes are TRBV4-2 and TRBJ2-1; 13 positions match TRBD2. This sequence was found in a male donor with ankylosing spondylitis. The CDR3, as DNA: TGTGCCAGCAGCCAAGATGTGACTAGCGGGAGGATAGTAACCCCTTTTAATGAGCAGTTCTTC. It encodes CASSQDVTSGRIVTPFNEQFF.